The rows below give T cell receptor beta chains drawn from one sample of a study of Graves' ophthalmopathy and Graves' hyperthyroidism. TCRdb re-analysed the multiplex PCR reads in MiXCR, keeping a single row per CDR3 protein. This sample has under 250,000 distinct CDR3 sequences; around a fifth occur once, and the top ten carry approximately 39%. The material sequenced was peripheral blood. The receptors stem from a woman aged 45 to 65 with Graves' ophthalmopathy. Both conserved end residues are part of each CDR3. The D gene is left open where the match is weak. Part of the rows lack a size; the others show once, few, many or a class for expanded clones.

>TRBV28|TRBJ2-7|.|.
CASSLGLIYEQYF
TGTGCCAGCAGTTTAGGATTGATCTACGAGCAGTACTTC
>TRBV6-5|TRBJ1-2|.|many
CASSYSRTVDGYTF
TGTGCCAGCAGTTACTCAAGGACAGTCGATGGCTACACCTTC
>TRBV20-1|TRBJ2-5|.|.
CSSLGSMLVQTQYF
TGCTCAAGCTTGGGGAGTATGCTAGTCCAAACCCAGTACTTC
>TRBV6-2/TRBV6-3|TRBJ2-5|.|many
CARRSSEETQYF
TGTGCCAGGAGAAGCTCTGAAGAGACCCAGTACTTC
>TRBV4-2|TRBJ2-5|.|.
CASSRELQETQYF
TGTGCCAGCAGCCGAGAACTTCAAGAGACCCAGTACTTC
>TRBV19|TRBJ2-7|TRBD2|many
CATLGTSGSSYEQYF
TGTGCCACCCTCGGGACTAGCGGTAGCTCCTACGAGCAGTACTTC
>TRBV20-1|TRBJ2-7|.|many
CSARDEEAPRLDEQYF
TGCAGTGCTAGAGATGAAGAGGCTCCAAGGTTGGACGAGCAGTACTTC
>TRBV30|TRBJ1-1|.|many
CAWIPGVRRTEAFF
TGTGCCTGGATACCGGGAGTGAGGAGGACTGAAGCTTTCTTT
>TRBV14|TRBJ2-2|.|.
CASSHLGSTGELFF
TGTGCCAGCAGCCATTTGGGGAGCACCGGGGAGCTGTTTTTT
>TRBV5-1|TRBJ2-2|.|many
CASSKNRAQTPGELFF
TGCGCCAGCAGCAAAAACAGGGCTCAAACCCCCGGGGAGCTGTTTTTT
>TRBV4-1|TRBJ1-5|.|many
CASSPQRQAAQPQHF
TGCGCCAGCAGCCCTCAGCGACAGGCCGCTCAGCCCCAGCATTTT
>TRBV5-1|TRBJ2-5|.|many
CASSFNFKETQYF
TGCGCCAGCAGCTTTAACTTTAAAGAGACCCAGTACTTC
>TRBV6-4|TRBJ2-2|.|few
CASSEGTTGELFF
TGTGCCAGCTCGGAGGGGACCACCGGGGAGCTGTTTTTT
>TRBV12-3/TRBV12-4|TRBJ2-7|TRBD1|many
CASRPTGGGYEQYF
TGTGCCAGCAGGCCGACAGGGGGCGGCTACGAGCAGTACTTC
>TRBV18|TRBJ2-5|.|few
CASSPLGTVKETQYF
TGTGCCAGCTCGCCTCTCGGGACGGTTAAAGAGACCCAGTACTTC
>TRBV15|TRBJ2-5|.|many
CATSRGRSQETQYF
TGTGCCACCAGCAGGGGACGGTCCCAAGAGACCCAGTACTTC
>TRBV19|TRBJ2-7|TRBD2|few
CASSTTSGYEQYF
TGTGCCAGTAGTACGACTAGCGGCTACGAGCAGTACTTC
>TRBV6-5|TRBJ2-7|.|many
CASSYRAVRGNHYEQYF
TGTGCCAGCAGTTACAGGGCGGTCCGAGGTAATCACTACGAGCAGTACTTC
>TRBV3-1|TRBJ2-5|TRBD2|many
CASSQDETSGWGETQYF
TGTGCCAGCAGCCAAGATGAGACTAGCGGCTGGGGGGAGACCCAGTACTTC
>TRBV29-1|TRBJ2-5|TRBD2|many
CSVEDPLAGRVLETQYF
TGCAGCGTTGAAGATCCACTAGCGGGAAGGGTTCTAGAGACCCAGTACTTC
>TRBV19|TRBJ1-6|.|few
CASAGPYNSPLHF
TGTGCCAGCGCGGGGCCATATAATTCACCCCTCCACTTT
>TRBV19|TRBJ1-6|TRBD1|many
CASSISGTGSNSPLHF
TGTGCCAGTAGTATCTCCGGGACAGGCAGTAATTCACCCCTCCACTTT
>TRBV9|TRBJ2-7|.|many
CASSTRTGSGYEQYF
TGTGCCAGCAGCACACGAACAGGGAGTGGGTACGAGCAGTACTTC
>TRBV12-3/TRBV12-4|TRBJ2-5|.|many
CASSFSAQRGTQYF
TGTGCCAGCAGTTTCTCGGCCCAGCGAGGGACCCAGTACTTC
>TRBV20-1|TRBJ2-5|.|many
CSATLTETQYF
TGCAGTGCTACTTTAACGGAGACCCAGTACTTC
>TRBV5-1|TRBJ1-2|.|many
CASSLDPGSNYGYTF
TGCGCCAGCAGCTTGGATCCAGGATCTAACTATGGCTACACCTTC
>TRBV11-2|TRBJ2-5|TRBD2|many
CASSLGTSGGSQYF
TGTGCCAGCAGCTTAGGGACTAGCGGGGGCTCTCAGTACTTC
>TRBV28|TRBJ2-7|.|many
CASIKTGQHYEQYF
TGTGCCAGCATCAAAACCGGCCAACACTACGAGCAGTACTTC
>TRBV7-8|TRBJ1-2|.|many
CASSSTGYNYGYTF
TGTGCCAGCAGCTCCACAGGATACAACTATGGCTACACCTTC
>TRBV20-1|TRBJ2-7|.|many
CSALAGSYEQYF
TGCAGTGCTCTGGCGGGGTCCTACGAGCAGTACTTC
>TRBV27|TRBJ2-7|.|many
CASGLGSTETYEQYF
TGTGCCAGCGGTTTAGGATCTACGGAAACCTACGAGCAGTACTTC
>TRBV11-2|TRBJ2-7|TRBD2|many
CASSLLGTIYEQYF
TGTGCCAGCAGCTTACTCGGGACTATCTACGAGCAGTACTTC
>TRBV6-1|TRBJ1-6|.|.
CASSQAGAGDNSPLHF
TGTGCCAGCAGCCAGGCTGGGGCTGGAGATAATTCACCCCTCCACTTT
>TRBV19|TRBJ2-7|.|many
CASSLGTLDYEQYF
TGTGCCAGTAGTCTCGGGACACTAGACTACGAGCAGTACTTC
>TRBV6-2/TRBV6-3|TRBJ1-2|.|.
CASSWSGYGYTF
TGTGCCAGCAGCTGGAGTGGCTATGGCTACACCTTC
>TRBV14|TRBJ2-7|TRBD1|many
CASSQSPGTGFSYEQYF
TGTGCCAGCAGCCAGTCTCCCGGGACAGGGTTTTCCTACGAGCAGTACTTC
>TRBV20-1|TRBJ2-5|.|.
CSARDRIAAQETQYF
TGCAGTGCTAGAGATCGAATAGCGGCGCAAGAGACCCAGTACTTC
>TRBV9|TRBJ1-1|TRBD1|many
CASSGGQGANTEAFF
TGTGCCAGCAGCGGGGGACAGGGGGCGAACACTGAAGCTTTCTTT
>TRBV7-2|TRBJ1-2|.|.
CASSSLRGRDGYTF
TGTGCCAGCAGCTCCCTCCGGGGGAGGGATGGCTACACCTTC
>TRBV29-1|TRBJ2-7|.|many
CSVSNRVGAGSYEQYF
TGCAGCGTTTCCAACAGGGTGGGGGCCGGATCATACGAGCAGTACTTC
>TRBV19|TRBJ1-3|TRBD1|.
CASSQQGAAAGNTIYF
TGTGCCAGTAGCCAACAGGGGGCGGCTGCTGGAAACACCATATATTTT
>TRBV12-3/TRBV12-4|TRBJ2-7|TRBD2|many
CASSLRRASGSYEQYF
TGTGCCAGCAGTCTCAGGAGGGCTAGCGGGTCCTACGAGCAGTACTTC
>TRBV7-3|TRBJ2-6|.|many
CASSPSTGANVLTF
TGTGCCAGCAGCCCTTCTACTGGGGCCAACGTCCTGACTTTC
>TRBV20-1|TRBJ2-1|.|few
CSASPGTNEQFF
TGCAGTGCTAGCCCGGGGACTAATGAGCAGTTCTTC
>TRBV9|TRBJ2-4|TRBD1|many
CASSAGTGANIQYF
TGTGCCAGCAGCGCGGGGACAGGGGCCAACATTCAGTACTTC
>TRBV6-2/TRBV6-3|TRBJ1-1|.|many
CASSRGRNTEAFF
TGTGCCAGCAGTAGGGGTCGGAACACTGAAGCTTTCTTT
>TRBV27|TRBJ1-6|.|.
CASSLIGGGSSYNSPLHF
TGTGCCAGCAGTTTGATAGGGGGGGGCAGCTCCTATAATTCACCCCTCCACTTT
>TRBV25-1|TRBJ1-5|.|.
CASSRTIQGQPQHF
TGTGCCAGCAGTCGAACTATACAGGGTCAGCCCCAGCATTTT
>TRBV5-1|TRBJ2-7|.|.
CASSLSPRTYEQYF
TGCGCCAGCAGCTTGTCCCCCCGCACCTACGAGCAGTACTTC
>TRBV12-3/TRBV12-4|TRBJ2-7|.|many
CASSLGGGTYEQYF
TGTGCCAGCAGTTTAGGTGGCGGGACGTACGAGCAGTACTTC
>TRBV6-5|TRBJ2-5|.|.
CASSYGVGQETQYF
TGTGCCAGCAGTTATGGTGTGGGCCAAGAGACCCAGTACTTC
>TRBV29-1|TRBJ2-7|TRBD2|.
CSVRRSSGKGSYEQYF
TGCAGCGTTCGTAGGTCTAGCGGGAAAGGCTCCTACGAGCAGTACTTC
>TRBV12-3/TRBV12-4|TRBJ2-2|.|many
CASSLAPESGTGELFF
TGTGCCAGCAGTTTAGCTCCAGAGTCCGGCACCGGGGAGCTGTTTTTT
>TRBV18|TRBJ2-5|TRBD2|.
CASSPDRVLAGQETQYF
TGTGCCAGCTCACCAGACCGGGTCCTAGCGGGCCAAGAGACCCAGTACTTC
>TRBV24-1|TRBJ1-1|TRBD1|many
CATMRTGINTEAFF
TGTGCCACCATGAGGACAGGAATCAACACTGAAGCTTTCTTT
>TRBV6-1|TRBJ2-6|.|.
CASRLGLRSGANVLIF
TGTGCCAGCAGATTGGGACTGCGCTCTGGGGCCAACGTCCTGATTTTC